These 17 T cell receptor beta chains came from one sample sequenced in a study of cytomegalovirus exposure and HLA in healthy donors. The study ran its PCR with 60 Vbeta and 13 Jbeta primers. Data came from immunoSEQ multiplex PCR; TCRdb stores just in-frame clones and leaves some out. The sample includes roughly 130,000 clones, 70% to 90% seen only once; the top ten take under 6%. Material: PBMCs. The receptors derive from a woman aged 40 to 55 in good health and CMV-seropositive.

The genes are TRBV7-9 and TRBJ1-5; no firm D call. This CDR3 is 14 amino acids long. From germline, CDR1 is SEHNR and CDR2 FQNEAQ (reference sequence). Trimming pared 5 bases from V and 0 bases from J, leaving 8 bases between. The CDR3 bases are TGTGCCAGCAGCCTATCCCATAGCAATCAGCCCCAGCATTTT. Translating it yields CASSLSHSNQPQHF. Combining the CDR3 with reference TRBV7-9 and TRBJ1-5 gives the whole variable domain DTGVSQNPRHKITKRGQNVTFRCDPISEHNRLYWYRQTLGQGPEFLTYFQNEAQLEKSRLLSDRFSAERPKGSFSTLEIQRTEQGDSAMYLCASSLSHSNQPQHFGDGTRLSIL.

This chain joins TRBV9 and TRBJ2-5; TRBD2 is a possible D gene (6 bases). CDR3 size: 15 residues. Germline V gene sequence: CDR1 SGDLS, CDR2 YYNGEE. The V and J ends lost 0 bases and 2 bases respectively, with 11 bases between them. CDR3 DNA: TGTGCCAGCAGCGTAGCGGCGGGAACACAAGAGACCCAGTACTTC. Translating gives CASSVAAGTQETQYF.

The V and J genes are TRBV9 and TRBJ2-2, with unresolved D. Between the trimmed V and J ends, which lost 0 bases and 0 bases, there was a span of 6 bases. The length of the CDR3 is 15 residues. Germline CDR1 SGDLS, CDR2 YYNGEE. The CDR3 coding sequence is TGTGCCAGCAGCGTAGCACAGACGAACACCGGGGAGCTGTTTTTT. Protein sequence: CASSVAQTNTGELFF. Using reference TRBV9 and TRBJ2-2 for the parts outside the CDR3, the full variable domain is DSGVTQTPKHLITATGQRVTLRCSPRSGDLSVYWYQQSLDQGLQFLIQYYNGEERAKGNILERFSAQQFPDLHSELNLSSLELGDSALYFCASSVAQTNTGELFFGEGSRLTVL.

Only a few counts were recorded for this clone. The chain combines TRBV2 with TRBJ1-2, with 8 positions matching TRBD1. V was clipped by 5 bases and J by 8 bases; unmatched bases: 7. The CDR3 spans 13 residues. Germline assignment: CDR1 SNHLY and CDR2 FYNNEI. CDR3 in amino acids: CASSSDRGRGYTF. The CDR3 DNA is TGTGCCAGCAGTAGCGACAGGGGAAGAGGCTACACCTTC.

The V call is TRBV5-1, the J call TRBJ2-5; 7 nucleotides match TRBD2. The length of the CDR3 is 16 residues. The germline V gene encodes CDR1 SGHRS and CDR2 YFSETQ. V lost 0 bases, J lost 0 bases, and 5 bases stayed unmatched. In nucleotides, the CDR3 is TGCGCCAGCAGCTTGGCCGGGGGGTCCTACCAAGAGACCCAGTACTTC. It translates to CASSLAGGSYQETQYF.

This sequence joins TRBV18 and TRBJ1-2, with a tentative D call TRBD1 (5 bases). The CDR3 covers 13 residues. The V end lost 5 bases, the J end lost 2 bases, and 9 bases lay between the germline ends. Germline-derived CDR1 and CDR2 are KGHSH and LQKENI. CDR3 amino acids: CASSEGANYGYTF. CDR3 nucleotide sequence: TGTGCCAGCTCAGAAGGGGCAAACTATGGCTACACCTTC.

This sequence joins TRBV27 and TRBJ1-2, with TRBD1 identical over 11 bases. The germline gives CDR1 MNHEY, CDR2 SMNVEV (reference sequence). Germline trimming cut 3 bases from V and 0 bases from J; bases unmatched to any gene: 9. This CDR3 is 18 amino acids long. The CDR3 loop is CASSFSGTGGTTNYGYTF. The CDR3 nucleotides are TGTGCCAGCAGTTTTTCCGGGACAGGGGGGACGACTAACTATGGCTACACCTTC.

The chain combines TRBV5-1 with TRBJ2-1, with 8 bases fitting TRBD2. CDR3 length: 15 amino acids. Germline values: CDR1 SGHRS, CDR2 YFSETQ. V shed 6 bases, J shed 6 bases, and the junction held 11 bases outside the gene matches. CDR3 DNA: TGCGCCAGCAATAAATTGGCGGGGGGAAGCAATGAGCAGTTCTTC. It codes for CASNKLAGGSNEQFF.

The chain carries TRBV28 and TRBJ2-6; possible D gene TRBD2, 5 bases. The CDR3 length is 15 residues. V was pared by 5 bases and J by 2 bases, with 10 bases between. Germline CDR1 reads MDHEN; CDR2 reads SYDVKM. In DNA form, the CDR3 reads TGTGCCAGCAGTGAGCCCGGGGCTGGGGCCAACGTCCTGACTTTC. Amino acid sequence: CASSEPGAGANVLTF.

This clone was seen only a few times. This rearrangement joins TRBV6-5 to TRBJ1-5; unclear D gene. Trimming took off 2 bases at V and 6 bases at J, with 8 bases between the two ends. The CDR3 contains 13 residues. Germline lookup yields CDR1 MNHEY and CDR2 SVGAGI. CDR3 sequence: CASSYELGQPQHF. The CDR3 DNA reads TGTGCCAGCAGTTACGAGCTCGGTCAGCCCCAGCATTTT.

The CDR3 region has the DNA TGTGCCACCAGCAGAGCCTTGGACAGTGAGCAGTTCTTC. This codes for CATSRALDSEQFF. The chain is built from TRBV15 and TRBJ2-1; TRBD1 is a possible D gene (6 bases). The CDR3 covers 13 residues. The germline gives CDR1 LNHNV, CDR2 YYDKDF (reference sequence). V dropped 1 base and J dropped 9 bases, with 10 bases sitting between them.

The J gene is TRBJ2-7, the V gene TRBV7-2; TRBD2 aligns across 11 bases. The V segment lost 2 bases and the J segment 0 bases; nucleotides outside the gene matches: 9. The CDR3 is 18 residues long. From germline, CDR1 is SGHTA and CDR2 FQGNSA. CDR3 protein: CASSLTSGGPLISYEQYF. CDR3 in DNA: TGTGCCAGCAGCTTAACTAGCGGGGGTCCCCTAATCTCCTACGAGCAGTACTTC.

The DNA of the CDR3 is TGTGCCAGCAGTTTAGGGAGGGTGAGTGAGCAGTTCTTC. It is translated as CASSLGRVSEQFF. This chain uses TRBV27 with TRBJ2-1; 7 nucleotides line up with TRBD2. This CDR3 has 13 residues. V was pared by 2 bases and J by 9 bases, with 4 bases of the junction left unmatched. CDR1 and CDR2 (germline): MNHEY, SMNVEV (reference sequence).

This chain connects TRBV7-9 to TRBJ1-1, with TRBD1 matching over 11 bases. CDR1 and CDR2 (germline): SEHNR, FQNEAQ (reference sequence). V lost 4 bases to trimming and J lost 3 bases; unmatched junction nucleotides: 1. This CDR3 has 14 amino acids. As DNA, the CDR3 is TGTGCCAGCAGCTGGGGACAGGGGGACACTGAAGCTTTCTTT. Translation: CASSWGQGDTEAFF.

The chain employs TRBV19 and TRBJ1-2, with 9 bases matching TRBD1. J was trimmed by 6 bases and V by 7 bases; bases with no gene match: 15. CDR3 length: 16 amino acids. Germline V gene data show CDR1 as LNHDA and CDR2 as SQIVND (reference sequence). The CDR3, as DNA: TGTGCCAGTAATCCCACTCCCGGGACAGGGTTTAATGGCTACACCTTC. Encoded protein: CASNPTPGTGFNGYTF.

This clone was seen only a few times. V is TRBV9 and J is TRBJ2-1; 7 nucleotides agree with TRBD2. Germline CDR1 and CDR2: SGDLS and YYNGEE. This CDR3 is 15 amino acids long. Losses at the gene ends were 4 bases for V and 9 bases for J; bases not matched to a gene: 13. Here the CDR3 reads CASSPRTLGGSEQFF. The DNA for the CDR3 is TGTGCCAGCAGCCCCCGGACGTTGGGAGGGAGTGAGCAGTTCTTC.

This chain links TRBV5-1 with TRBJ2-1; possibly TRBD2 for D (6 bases). Germline V CDR1 and CDR2: SGHRS, YFSETQ. Trimming stripped 4 bases from V and 9 bases from J, with 11 bases between. This CDR3 region has 12 residues. Written as DNA, the CDR3 is TGCGCCAGCAGCCGGAGGGGAGGTGAGCAGTTCTTC. This gives the protein CASSRRGGEQFF. Full variable domain (outside the CDR3, taken from reference TRBV5-1 and TRBJ2-1): KAGVTQTPRYLIKTRGQQVTLSCSPISGHRSVSWYQQTPGQGLQFLFEYFSETQRNKGNFPGRFSGRQFSNSRSEMNVSTLELGDSALYLCASSRRGGEQFFGPGTRLTVL.